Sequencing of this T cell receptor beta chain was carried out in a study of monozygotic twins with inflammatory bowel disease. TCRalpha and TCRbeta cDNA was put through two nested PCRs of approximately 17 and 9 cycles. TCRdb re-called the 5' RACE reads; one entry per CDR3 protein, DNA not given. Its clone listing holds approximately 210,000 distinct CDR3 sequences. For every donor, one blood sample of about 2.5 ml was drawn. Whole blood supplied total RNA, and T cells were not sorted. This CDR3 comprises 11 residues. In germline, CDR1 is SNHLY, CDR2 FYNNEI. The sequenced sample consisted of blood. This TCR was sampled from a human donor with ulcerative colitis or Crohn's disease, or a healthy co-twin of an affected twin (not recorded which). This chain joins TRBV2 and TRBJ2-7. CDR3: CASSEVNEQYF.